This TCR beta chain was sequenced for a study of T cell repertoires in breast cancer. CDR3 length equals 14 residues. Germline lookup yields CDR1 MDHEN and CDR2 SYDVKM. The ends were cut back, 5 bases at V and 1 base at J, with 11 bases in the middle. A second nested PCR with blocking oligonucleotides suppressed unpaired genes. One entry per CDR3 protein results from TCRdb running MiXCR on the emulsion pairing reads. This sample has about 40,000 distinct CDR3 sequences, with about 48% found just once. Primers covering all TCR V genes were used in emulsion RT-PCR on CD8+ T cells. Sequencing input: CD8+ T cells. V and J are TRBV28 and TRBJ1-1; D gene uncertain. The sequence derives from a pool of human donors with breast cancer or a healthy control (not recorded which). The CDR3 coding sequence is TGTGCCAGCAGTCCTTGGCAAGAGAACACTGAAGCTTTCTTT. It translates to CASSPWQENTEAFF.